Shown below are 28 T cell receptor beta chains from a single sample sequenced in a study of blood T cell repertoires in COVID-19. The protocol was immunoSEQ multiplex PCR, while the TCRdb copy is restricted to in-frame clones and leaves out a portion. The sample includes hundreds of thousands of clones, roughly 91% of them seen just once. Sequencing was carried out using peripheral blood. The receptors shown here come from a woman aged 30 to 39 with COVID-19, enrolled during active disease.

This clone was seen more than once but under ten times. The chain couples TRBV7-2 to TRBJ1-5; D is uncertain. This CDR3 spans 14 amino acids. The germline V gene has CDR1 SGHTA and CDR2 FQGNSA. V lost 5 bases and J 6 bases, leaving 14 bases between the germline ends. CDR3 region: CASSHSVFAQPQHF. The CDR3 nucleotides are TGTGCCAGCAGCCACAGTGTGTTCGCTCAGCCCCAGCATTTT.

The chain carries TRBV2 and TRBJ1-5; 7 bases match TRBD1. The CDR3 covers 15 residues. Germline V gene data show CDR1 as SNHLY and CDR2 as FYNNEI. V lost 4 bases and J lost 3; bases outside the gene matches: 6. CDR3 nucleotides: TGTGCCAGCAGTGCTAGGGGGCAGACCAATCAGCCCCAGCATTTT. It encodes CASSARGQTNQPQHF.

This clone was found once. This sequence joins TRBV4-3 and TRBJ1-2, with no clear D. Trimming took 3 bases from V and 7 from J, leaving 6 bases between them. The CDR3 consists of 11 residues. In germline, CDR1 is LGHNA, CDR2 YSLEER. The CDR3 region is CASSHRGGYTF. The CDR3 DNA sequence: TGCGCCAGCAGCCATAGAGGTGGCTACACCTTC.

This clone appeared once. The chain links TRBV20-1 to TRBJ1-6; D remains unclear. V gave up 3 bases and J gave up 9 bases, with 6 bases separating them. Germline V CDR1 and CDR2: DFQATT, SNEGSKA (reference sequence). This CDR3 has 11 residues. As DNA, the CDR3 is TGCAGTGCTAGCCCTAGTTCACCCCTCCACTTT. As protein: CSASPSSPLHF.

J is TRBJ2-7 and V is TRBV13, with a possible D match to TRBD2 (6 bases). The V gene's germline CDR1 is PRHDT and CDR2 FYEKMQ (reference sequence). The V end was cut by 3 bases, the J end by 4 bases, with 13 bases between. The CDR3 runs 14 residues. The CDR3 region is CASSFSTSSYEQYV. CDR3 in DNA: TGTGCCAGCAGCTTTAGCACTAGCTCTTACGAGCAGTACGTC.

The chain is built from TRBV11-2 and TRBJ2-2, with D possibly matching TRBD2 (6 bases). The CDR3 sequence is 15 residues long. The V gene's germline CDR1 is SGHAT and CDR2 FQNNGV. Trimming shortened V by 5 bases and J by 1 base, and 11 bases separated the two germline ends. The CDR3 DNA is TGTGCCAGCAGCCCACCTAGCGTGAACACCGGGGAGCTGTTTTTT. Its translation is CASSPPSVNTGELFF.

The J gene is TRBJ1-1, the V gene TRBV6-1; D is possibly TRBD1 (6 bases). This CDR3 comprises 15 residues. Germline V CDR1 and CDR2: MNHNS, SASEGT. Trimming stripped 3 bases from V and 1 base from J, with 12 bases between. CDR3 in amino acids: CASSDPGQSNTEAFF. The CDR3 DNA reads TGTGCCAGCAGTGACCCTGGACAGTCGAACACTGAAGCTTTCTTT.

V and J are TRBV9 and TRBJ1-3; D is undetermined. Trimming took off 4 bases at V and 4 bases at J, with 12 bases between the two ends. CDR1 is SGDLS, CDR2 YYNGEE, per germline. The CDR3 runs 14 residues. CDR3 sequence (DNA): TGTGCCAGCAGCACCAGGACTTTCGGAAACACCATATATTTT. Its protein product is CASSTRTFGNTIYF.

The chain combines TRBV15 with TRBJ2-2; 9 bases align to TRBD1. Per the germline V gene, CDR1 is LNHNV and CDR2 is YYDKDF (reference sequence). The CDR3 has 17 amino acids. The J segment lost 6 bases and the V segment lost 3 bases, leaving 11 bases of the junction unmatched. The CDR3 DNA is TGTGCCACCAGCAGGGATCGGGACAGGGTGGCCGCCGGGGAGCTGTTTTTT. Translation: CATSRDRDRVAAGELFF.

The V call is TRBV9, the J call TRBJ1-5; the D gene is possibly TRBD1 (5 bases). Germline lookup yields CDR1 SGDLS and CDR2 YYNGEE. This CDR3 has 15 residues. The ends were cut back, 0 bases at V and 2 bases at J, with 9 bases in the middle. CDR3 in DNA: TGTGCCAGCAGCGTAGGCGGGGGGGGCAATCAGCCCCAGCATTTT. Protein: CASSVGGGGNQPQHF.

The chain has TRBV6-2 or TRBV6-3 and TRBJ2-5, with D tentatively TRBD2 (5 bases). Germline V gene sequence: CDR1 MNHEY, CDR2 SVGEGT. Trimming removed 3 bases from V and 1 base from J, with 9 bases in between. The CDR3 spans 14 residues. The CDR3 coding sequence is TGTGCCAGCAGTTATTTCGGGATCCAAGAGACCCAGTACTTC. It is translated as CASSYFGIQETQYF.

The V and J genes are TRBV5-1 and TRBJ1-2; 8 bases are a match to TRBD1. CDR3 length: 14 amino acids. Germline CDR1 SGHRS, CDR2 YFSETQ. The ends lost 6 bases at V and 2 bases at J; junction bases unmatched: 6. The CDR3 loop reads CASTTGATNYGYTF. Written as DNA, the CDR3 is TGCGCCAGCACGACAGGGGCAACAAACTATGGCTACACCTTC.

The sample holds one count of this clone. The V gene is TRBV3-1 (or the pseudogene TRBV3-2), the J gene TRBJ1-2; D not resolved. The CDR3 has 14 residues. V was shortened by 0 bases and J by 3 bases, with 8 bases between the two germline ends. Germline V gene data show CDR1 as LGHDT and CDR2 as YNNKEL (reference sequence). CDR3 sequence (DNA): TGTGCCAGCAGCCAAGACCTTCCCGACTATGGCTACACCTTC. Amino acid sequence: CASSQDLPDYGYTF.

The chain carries TRBV24-1 and TRBJ1-2; a weak D match, TRBD1 (5 bases). Per germline, CDR1 KGHDR and CDR2 SFDVKD. V was trimmed by 5 bases and J by 4 bases, leaving 7 bases between them. The CDR3 runs to 12 residues. In nucleotides, the CDR3 is TGTGCCACCAGTGTGGGGGGCTATGGCTACACCTTC. As protein: CATSVGGYGYTF.

The chain combines TRBV5-1 with TRBJ2-7; 9 nucleotides align to TRBD1. Germline lookup yields CDR1 SGHRS and CDR2 YFSETQ. The CDR3 covers 14 residues. Trimming at V came to 7 bases and at J to 7 bases, leaving 12 bases not matched to a gene. CDR3: CASSDRGGLGEQYF. CDR3 sequence (DNA): TGCGCCAGCTCCGACAGGGGGGGGTTGGGTGAGCAGTACTTC.

The gene calls are TRBV3-1 (or the pseudogene TRBV3-2) and TRBJ2-5; TRBD2 matches at 8 bases. Germline V gene data show CDR1 as LGHDT and CDR2 as YNNKEL (reference sequence). The CDR3 runs 14 residues. Germline trimming cut 6 bases from V and 5 bases from J; bases unmatched to any gene: 8. CDR3 bases: TGTGCCAGCAGGGACTCGGGGGGGCCTGAGACCCAGTACTTC. Translation: CASRDSGGPETQYF.

The chain employs TRBV28 and TRBJ2-5, with 9 bases fitting TRBD1. Per the germline V gene, CDR1 is MDHEN and CDR2 is SYDVKM. The V segment lost 5 bases and the J segment 2 bases; nucleotides outside the gene matches: 6. The CDR3 loop spans 15 amino acids. The CDR3 DNA reads as TGTGCCAGCAGTACCCCCGGACAGGGGCAAGAGACCCAGTACTTC. Translated: CASSTPGQGQETQYF.

The chain employs TRBV6-4 and TRBJ1-1; 7 bases align to TRBD1. The CDR3 runs to 14 residues. Germline assignment: CDR1 MRHNA and CDR2 SNTAGT. V was pared by 4 bases and J by 5 bases, with 7 bases of the junction left unmatched. CDR3: CASSVPEDRTEAFF. The CDR3 DNA sequence: TGTGCCAGCAGTGTACCGGAGGACAGGACTGAAGCTTTCTTT.

The CDR3 is CASSLVSNQGFYEQYF. For the CDR3, the DNA is TGTGCCAGCAGCTTAGTTAGTAATCAGGGTTTCTACGAGCAGTACTTC. The rearrangement joins TRBV7-2 to TRBJ2-7; possibly TRBD1 for D (5 bases). Germline V gene lookup returns CDR1 SGHTA and CDR2 FQGNSA. V was pared by 1 base and J by 3 bases, with 16 bases between. The CDR3 totals 16 residues.

The chain joins TRBV11-2 to TRBJ2-1, with TRBD1 as a possible D gene (6 bases). Trimming took 6 bases from V and 6 from J, leaving 15 bases between them. The CDR3 is 14 residues long. Germline-derived CDR1 and CDR2 are SGHAT and FQNNGV. CDR3 nucleotides: TGTGCCAGCAGTTTTAGAGGGGACACCAATGAGCAGTTCTTC. Its protein is CASSFRGDTNEQFF. Based on the CDR3 plus reference TRBV11-2 and TRBJ2-1, the full variable domain is EAGVAQSPRYKIIEKRQSVAFWCNPISGHATLYWYQQILGQGPKLLIQFQNNGVVDDSQLPKDRFSAERLKGVDSTLKIQPAKLEDSAVYLCASSFRGDTNEQFFGPGTRLTVL.

This clone was seen a handful of times. V gene TRBV10-3 combines with J gene TRBJ1-1; 7 nucleotides align to TRBD1. J lost 5 bases, V lost 6 bases, and 6 bases had no gene match. The CDR3 is 13 residues long. The germline gives CDR1 ENHRY, CDR2 SYGVKD. CDR3 protein: CAISRQGGTEAFF. The CDR3 DNA reads TGTGCCATCAGCCGACAGGGAGGAACTGAAGCTTTCTTT.

V gene TRBV5-4 combines with J gene TRBJ1-4; 8 positions agree with TRBD1. V shed 3 bases, J shed 8 bases, and the junction held 6 bases outside the gene matches. CDR1 and CDR2 from the germline V gene are SGHNT and YYREEE (reference sequence). This CDR3 region has 14 residues. CDR3 region: CASSSNTGGEKLFF. CDR3 nucleotide sequence: TGTGCCAGCAGCTCCAACACAGGGGGGGAAAAACTGTTTTTT. Full variable domain (outside the CDR3, taken from reference TRBV5-4 and TRBJ1-4): ETGVTQSPTHLIKTRGQQVTLRCSSQSGHNTVSWYQQALGQGPQFIFQYYREEENGRGNFPPRFSGLQFPNYSSELNVNALELDDSALYLCASSSNTGGEKLFFGSGTQLSVL.

The chain is built from TRBV10-3 and TRBJ2-5, with D tentatively TRBD2 (7 bases). The germline V gene has CDR1 ENHRY and CDR2 SYGVKD. The CDR3 is 15 residues long. V gave up 10 bases and J gave up 2 bases, with 20 bases separating them. Written as DNA, the CDR3 is TGTGCCACAACGGAGGGGGGGGGCCCGCAAGAGACCCAGTACTTC. Translating it yields CATTEGGGPQETQYF.

This chain joins TRBV11-2 and TRBJ2-5; 10 bases match TRBD2. V was clipped by 2 bases and J by 5 bases; unmatched bases: 8. The CDR3 consists of 16 residues. Germline values: CDR1 SGHAT, CDR2 FQNNGV. CDR3: CASSLTLAGAGETQYF. CDR3 in DNA: TGTGCCAGCAGCTTAACCCTAGCGGGGGCGGGGGAGACCCAGTACTTC.

The CDR3: CASSLYRGYPPLHF. Written as DNA, the CDR3 is TGTGCCAGCAGCTTGTACAGGGGGTATCCACCCCTCCACTTT. The chain couples TRBV5-6 to TRBJ1-6, with 8 bases fitting TRBD1. This CDR3 has 14 residues. In germline, CDR1 is SGHDT, CDR2 YYEEEE. Trimming at V came to 1 base and at J to 11 bases, leaving 5 bases not matched to a gene. Together with reference TRBV5-6 and TRBJ1-6, the CDR3 gives the full variable domain: DAGVTQSPTHLIKTRGQQVTLRCSPKSGHDTVSWYQQALGQGPQFIFQYYEEEERQRGNFPDRFSGHQFPNYSSELNVNALLLGDSALYLCASSLYRGYPPLHFGNGTRLTVT.

This chain links TRBV7-9 with TRBJ1-1; 9 bases match TRBD1. The CDR3 extends over 16 amino acids. V lost 3 bases and J lost 2; bases outside the gene matches: 7. Germline V gene lookup returns CDR1 SEHNR and CDR2 FQNEAQ (reference sequence). CDR3 loop: CASSFVQGAGNTEAFF. The CDR3 nucleotides read TGTGCCAGCAGCTTCGTACAGGGGGCGGGAAACACTGAAGCTTTCTTT.

This chain joins TRBV30 and TRBJ1-2; TRBD1 aligns across 8 bases. V gave up 3 bases and J gave up 5 bases; unmatched junction bases: 14. Looked up from germline, CDR1 is GTSNPN and CDR2 is SVGIG (reference sequence). CDR3 size: 16 residues. CDR3 coding DNA: TGTGCCTGGAGGGTGGGGATCGGACAGGGCAAATATGGCTACACCTTC. Protein: CAWRVGIGQGKYGYTF.

The chain uses TRBV24-1 and TRBJ2-2, with 7 bases matching TRBD1. The junction had 3 bases not matched to a gene; V was cut back by 4 bases and J by 2 bases. Germline loops: CDR1 KGHDR, CDR2 SFDVKD. The CDR3 covers 15 residues. The CDR3 bases are TGTGCCACCAGTGACAGACAGGGAAACACCGGGGAGCTGTTTTTT. Its translation is CATSDRQGNTGELFF.